The clone carrying this T cell receptor (beta chain) was recorded at least ten times. Antigen specificity is unknown. This sample was included in a study of identical twins. The study's findings and limits: Models, which agreed with sharing between unrelated individuals, nonetheless underestimated the out-of-frame TCR alpha sharing seen in monozygotic twins. The study based its conclusions on cross-sectional statistical analysis and did not follow the same donors.

The length of the CDR3 is 14 residues. V shed 3 bases and J shed 0 bases, with 9 bases lying between them. The germline gives CDR1 SGDLS, CDR2 YYNGEE. A template switching step contributed a universal primer site, while unique molecular identifiers were present in the cDNA. TCRdb independently ran MiXCR on the 5' RACE reads; one entry per CDR3 protein. The sample contains 310,000 or so distinct CDR3 sequences, roughly 9% of which appear only once. These data also formed part of another study, on yellow fever vaccine responses in identical twins.

V and J are TRBV9 and TRBJ1-1, with D uncertain. The receptor was isolated from a woman under 30 in good health. Sequenced sample: CD8+ T cells sorted from blood. Here the CDR3 reads CASSANRVNTEAFF. The CDR3 DNA is TGTGCCAGCAGCGCGAACAGAGTGAACACTGAAGCTTTCTTT.